This paragraph reports one TCR beta chain. TCRdb called the 5' RACE reads again in MiXCR, with one record for every CDR3 protein. Of roughly 88,000 distinct CDR3 sequences in the sample, 3% to 4% are singletons; the top ten hold about 2.9%. The data belong to a study of neurological immune-mediated disorders. Germline loops: CDR1 SGHKS, CDR2 YYEKEE (reference sequence). The CDR3 covers 13 residues. Trimming took 4 bases from V and 3 from J, leaving 10 bases between them. The sequencing input was PBMCs. This sequence originates from a woman aged 50 to 60 with multiple sclerosis. V gene TRBV5-5 combines with J gene TRBJ1-1; a possible D gene is TRBD1 (5 bases). DNA of the CDR3: TGTGCCAGCAGCGTGGACATCTACACTGAAGCTTTCTTT. As protein: CASSVDIYTEAFF. Drawing the rest from reference TRBV5-5 and TRBJ1-1, the complete variable domain is DAGVTQSPTHLIKTRGQQVTLRCSPISGHKSVSWYQQVLGQGPQFIFQYYEKEERGRGNFPDRFSARQFPNYSSELNVNALLLGDSALYLCASSVDIYTEAFFGQGTRLTVV.